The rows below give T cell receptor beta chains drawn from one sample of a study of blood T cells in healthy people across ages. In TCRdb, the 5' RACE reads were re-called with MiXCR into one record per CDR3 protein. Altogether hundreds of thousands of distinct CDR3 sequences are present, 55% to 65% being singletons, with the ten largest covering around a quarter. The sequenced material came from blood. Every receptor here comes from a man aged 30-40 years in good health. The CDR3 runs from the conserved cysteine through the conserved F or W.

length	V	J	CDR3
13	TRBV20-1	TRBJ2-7	CSARLQSSYEQYF
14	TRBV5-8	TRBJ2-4	CASSLPGARSEQYF
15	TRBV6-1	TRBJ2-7	CASSGSGTAAYEQYF
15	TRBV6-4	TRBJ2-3	CASSDPGLGVDTQYF
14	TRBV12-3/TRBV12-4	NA	CASTRSGVSYEQYF
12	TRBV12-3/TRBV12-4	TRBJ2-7	CASSFWTGEQYF
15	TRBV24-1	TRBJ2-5	CATSDWDRGRETQYF
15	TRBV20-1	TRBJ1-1	CSAREGRGPGTEAFF
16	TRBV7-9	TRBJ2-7	CASSPLTGQGFYEQYF
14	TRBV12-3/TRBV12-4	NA	CASSFQGSHYEQYF
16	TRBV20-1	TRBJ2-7	CSARKPRTAAAKEQYF
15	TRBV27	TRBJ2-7	CASSQPGQGGYEQYF
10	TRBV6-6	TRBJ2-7	CASRNCEQYF
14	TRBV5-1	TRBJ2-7	CASSYSPDGYEQYF
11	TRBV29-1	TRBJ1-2	CSAESTGGYTF
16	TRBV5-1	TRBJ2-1	CASRTSGRSSYNEQFF
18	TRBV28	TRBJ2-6	CASSFAGVRLPGANVLTF
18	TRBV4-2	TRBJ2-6	CASSQASGGVSGANVLTF
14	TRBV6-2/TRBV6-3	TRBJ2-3	CASRMGHETDTQYF
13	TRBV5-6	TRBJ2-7	CATGTENRYEQYF
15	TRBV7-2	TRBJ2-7	CASSLRWAQEGEQYF
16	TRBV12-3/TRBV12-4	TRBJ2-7	CASRPKPGPSSYEQYF
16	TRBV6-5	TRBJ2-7	CASSPAELAGKYEQYF
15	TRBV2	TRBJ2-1	CASKRTSGSYNEQFF
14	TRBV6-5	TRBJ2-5	CASSPRVGRETQYF
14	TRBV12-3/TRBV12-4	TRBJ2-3	CASRTRETTDTQYF
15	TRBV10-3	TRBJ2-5	CAISESLGGQETQYF
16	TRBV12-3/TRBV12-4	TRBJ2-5	CASSPPGLSHRETQYF
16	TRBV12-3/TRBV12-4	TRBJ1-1	CASSSRGQAVNTEAFF
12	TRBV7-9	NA	CASSSGQTTQYF
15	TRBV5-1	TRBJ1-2	CASSLGTGPGHGYTF
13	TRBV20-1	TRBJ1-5	CSAHGGAHKPQHF
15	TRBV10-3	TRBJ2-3	CAISEWDISTDTQYF
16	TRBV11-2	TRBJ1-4	CASSQLTGATNEKLFF
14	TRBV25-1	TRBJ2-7	CASSDRRRLDEQYF
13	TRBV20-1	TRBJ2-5	CSAEPGLGETQYF
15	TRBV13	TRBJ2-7	CASSPRTGDVYEQYF
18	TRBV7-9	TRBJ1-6	CASSLDFRQDLSNSPLHF
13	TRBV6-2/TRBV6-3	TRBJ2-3	CASSPGVLGTQYF
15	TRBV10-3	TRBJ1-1	CAISESSNMNTEAFF
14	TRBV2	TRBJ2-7	CASSDSRATYEQYF
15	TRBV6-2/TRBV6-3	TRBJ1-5	CASIPGGGLRQPQHF
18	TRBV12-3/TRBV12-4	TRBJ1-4	CASSYSRQGIATNEKLFF
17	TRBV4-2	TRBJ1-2	CASSQDPQESVINGYTF
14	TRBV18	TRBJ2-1	CASSPSGPNNEQFF
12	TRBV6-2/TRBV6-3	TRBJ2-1	CATGWGRGEQFF
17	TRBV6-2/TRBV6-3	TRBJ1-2	CASSYSGQGLADYGYTF
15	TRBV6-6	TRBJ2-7	CASSYSGGESYEQYF
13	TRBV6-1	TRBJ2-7	CASSDGTGREQYF
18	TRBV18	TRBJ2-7	CASSPPFPRTGSIYEQYF
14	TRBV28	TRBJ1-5	CASSFVASNQPQHF